This TCR beta chain appears in the sequencing data of a study of T cells in localized non-small cell lung cancer. CDR1 is SGHNT, CDR2 YYREEE, per germline (reference sequence). The CDR3 length is 15 residues. V lost 7 bases and J lost 3; bases outside the gene matches: 12. With respect to this clone: As yet, its antigen is unknown.

The study's findings and limits: Patients showing higher blood T cell density tended to see longer overall survival. Adjacent uninvolved lung tissue had the highest T cell clonality, exceeding tumor. It remains possible that heterogeneity exists, since only one tumor region was sequenced. Median detection of top 100 tumor clones in adjacent lung was over 45 clones.

Clones were sequenced by immunoSEQ multiplex PCR, and TCRdb holds only the in-frame ones, with some missing. The data contain roughly 12,000 clones, about 83% of them seen just once; the ten biggest clones take up approximately 19%. The specimen comprised peripheral blood, sampled before any cancer treatment. This sequence joins TRBV5-4 and TRBJ2-7; 8 nucleotides align to TRBD1. This receptor was obtained from an older male donor with stage I lung adenocarcinoma. CDR3 sequence: CASGLGGQGRYEQYF. The DNA of the CDR3 is TGTGCCAGCGGTCTCGGAGGACAGGGCCGCTACGAGCAGTACTTC.